This T cell receptor beta chain was documented in a study of molecular identifiers for immune sequencing clone quantification. This clonotype was seen at least ten times. Germline V gives CDR1 MDHEN, CDR2 SYDVKM. V gave up 6 bases and J gave up 1 base; unmatched junction bases: 9. The CDR3 extends over 15 amino acids. Preparation of the bulk TCR libraries relied on previously described methods and listed TCR primers. TCRdb re-called the PCR reads through MiXCR, storing one row per CDR3 protein. The table includes about 510,000 distinct CDR3 sequences, about 20% detected once. The chain joins TRBV28 to TRBJ2-7; 7 bases match TRBD2. The sequencing input was naive CD8+ T cells from blood, with Jurkat cell RNA spiked in. The subset: FACS-sorted CD8+CD4-CCR7+CD45RA+ naive T cells. The receptor was derived from a human donor in good health. Some libraries in this study had Jurkat cell RNA spiked in. CDR3 nucleotides: TGTGCCAGCAGACCCGGCGGGAGTCCATCCTACGAGCAGTACTTC. Amino acid sequence: CASRPGGSPSYEQYF. Combining the CDR3 with reference TRBV28 and TRBJ2-7 gives the whole variable domain DVKVTQSSRYLVKRTGEKVFLECVQDMDHENMFWYRQDPGLGLRLIYFSYDVKMKEKGDIPEGYSVSREKKERFSLILESASTNQTSMYLCASRPGGSPSYEQYFGPGTRLTVT.